This entry is about one T cell receptor beta chain. Use of 60 Vbeta and 13 Jbeta primers characterized the PCR. TCRdb keeps only in-frame clones here, not all; method: immunoSEQ multiplex PCR. The sample lists hundreds of thousands of clones, roughly 70% seen once, with over 2% in the top ten. This CDR3 region has 15 residues. The V end lost 5 bases, the J end lost 5 bases, and 13 bases lay between the germline ends. Germline V lookup: CDR1 MNHEY, CDR2 SVGAGI. This entry is derived from a study of cytomegalovirus exposure and HLA in healthy donors. The clonotype originates from a female donor in good health and CMV-seronegative. The sequenced sample was PBMCs. V usage is TRBV6-5 and J usage is TRBJ1-6; D may be TRBD1 (6 bases). The CDR3 sequence: CASSRTAGDNSPLHF. The CDR3, as DNA: TGTGCCAGCAGTAGGACAGCCGGCGATAATTCACCCCTCCACTTT.